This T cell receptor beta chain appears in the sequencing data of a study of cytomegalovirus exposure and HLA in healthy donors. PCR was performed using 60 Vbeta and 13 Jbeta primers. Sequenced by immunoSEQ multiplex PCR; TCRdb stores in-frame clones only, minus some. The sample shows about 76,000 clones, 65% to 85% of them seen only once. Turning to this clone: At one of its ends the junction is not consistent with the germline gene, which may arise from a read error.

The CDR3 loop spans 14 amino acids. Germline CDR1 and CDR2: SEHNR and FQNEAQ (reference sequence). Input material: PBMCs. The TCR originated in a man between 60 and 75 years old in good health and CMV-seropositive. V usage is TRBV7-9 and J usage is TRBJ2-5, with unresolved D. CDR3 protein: CSSSLDTYQETQYF. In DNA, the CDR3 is TGTTCCAGCAGCCTCGACACGTACCAAGAGACCCAGTACTTC.